Described below is a single TCR beta chain sequence and its context. The CDR3 covers 16 residues. The germline CDR1 and CDR2 sequences are LNHDA and SQIVND (reference sequence). Trimming took off 2 bases at V and 6 bases at J, with 17 bases between the two ends. The data were obtained in a study of Ad26.COV2.S vaccination and SARS-CoV-2 variants. About the research overall: Donor was assigned to the Ad26.COV2.S arm of trial COV1001. Ad26.COV2.S, an intramuscular injection, was given once or twice 56 days apart.

Treatment defined: roughly 20 received Ad26.COV2.S at low or high dose, single or two shots; about 5 received placebo; per-sample allocation not given. On day 63 after the first injection, vaccine and placebo recipients gave samples. Within Boston, the person who donated was an adult of 18-55 years. The administered vaccine (an Ad26 vector) expressed Wuhan-strain SARS-CoV-2 spike. Libraries were prepared by immunoSEQ multiplex PCR; TCRdb keeps only in-frame clonotypes and omits some of them. This table holds 350,000 to 450,000 clones, around nine tenths found once. V is TRBV19 and J is TRBJ2-1; D not resolved. The sequences come from peripheral blood, collected in a trial of Ad26.COV2.S vaccine versus placebo. This sequence was found in a person aged 18-65 years who received the Ad26.COV2.S COVID-19 vaccine or a placebo. The DNA of the CDR3 is TGTGCCAGTAGTATAAGCTCGGTCGTCGGTGGCAATGAGCAGTTCTTC. It codes for CASSISSVVGGNEQFF.